Here is one TCR beta chain with its context. This sample was included in a study of blood T cell repertoires in COVID-19. Looking at the study overall: COVID-19 samples collected from the United States, Italy and Spain covered acute and convalescent phases. In each case, the material was cDNA or gDNA derived from T cells, B-cell-depleted T cells, or PBMCs.

Germline CDR1 MNHEY, CDR2 SVGAGI. V gave up 6 bases and J gave up 0 bases, with 11 bases separating them. The CDR3 is made up of 14 amino acids. Some clones are missing from TCRdb's copy, which holds only in-frame ones; the method was immunoSEQ multiplex PCR. The data show about 280,000 clones, with approximately 91% seen just once and 2% to 2.5% held by the top ten. The rearrangement links TRBV6-5 to TRBJ1-1; no clear D gene. Sequenced input: peripheral blood. This clonotype originated in a man aged 50 to 60 with acute or convalescent COVID-19. The CDR3 loop is CASRSTVVNTEAFF. The CDR3 DNA is TGTGCCAGCAGAAGTACTGTTGTGAACACTGAAGCTTTCTTT.